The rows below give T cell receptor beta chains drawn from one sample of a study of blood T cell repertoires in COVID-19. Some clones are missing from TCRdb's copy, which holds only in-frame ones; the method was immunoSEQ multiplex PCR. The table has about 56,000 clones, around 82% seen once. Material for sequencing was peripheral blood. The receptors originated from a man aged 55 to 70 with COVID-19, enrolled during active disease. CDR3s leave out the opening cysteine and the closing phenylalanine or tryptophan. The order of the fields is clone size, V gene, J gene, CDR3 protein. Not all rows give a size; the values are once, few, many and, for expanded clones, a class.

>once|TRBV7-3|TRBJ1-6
ASSSTGVSNSPLH
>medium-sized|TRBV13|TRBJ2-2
ASSVGLAGAQSGELF
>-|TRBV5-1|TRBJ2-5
ASSLDQEAQY
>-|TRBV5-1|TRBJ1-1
ASNDSPTEAF
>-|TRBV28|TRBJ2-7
ASRLAGEYEQY
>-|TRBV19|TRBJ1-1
ASSNPGTVLEAF
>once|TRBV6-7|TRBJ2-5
ASSYSRQGGETQY
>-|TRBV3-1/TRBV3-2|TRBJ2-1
ASSQRQVDNEQF
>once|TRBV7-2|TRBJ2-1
ASSLLSNEQF
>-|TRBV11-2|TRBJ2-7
ASSLAYSSYEQY
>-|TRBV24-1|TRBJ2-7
ATSDQSYEQY
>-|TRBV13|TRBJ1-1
ASSLRTENEAF
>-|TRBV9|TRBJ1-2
RTPGGRYGYT
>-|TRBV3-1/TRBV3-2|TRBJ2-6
ASYNSGANVLT
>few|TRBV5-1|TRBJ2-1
ASSRDRSNEQF
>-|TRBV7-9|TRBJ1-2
ASSRLEGAGGYT
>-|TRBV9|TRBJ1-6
ASSATVPGQGMVDSPLH
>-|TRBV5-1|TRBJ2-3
ASSTGTSSSTDTQY
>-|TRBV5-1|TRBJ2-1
ASSLTGESSYNEQF
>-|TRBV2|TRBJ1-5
ASSEAGAGGQPQH
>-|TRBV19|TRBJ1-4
ASNGGREGTKGEKLF
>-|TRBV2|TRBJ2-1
ASSGQAYNEQF
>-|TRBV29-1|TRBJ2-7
SVEGAGGFSYEQY
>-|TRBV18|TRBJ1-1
ASSTRTVVNTEAF
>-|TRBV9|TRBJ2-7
ASSVWGPLGTSGSVNEQY
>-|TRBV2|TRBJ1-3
ASMQDTGNTIY
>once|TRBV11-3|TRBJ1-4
ASSWRRREKLF
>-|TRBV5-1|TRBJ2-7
ASSLGGTGYEQY
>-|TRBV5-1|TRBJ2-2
ASSLDGVTYTGELF
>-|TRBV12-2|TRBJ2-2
ASRILAKGFGTGELF
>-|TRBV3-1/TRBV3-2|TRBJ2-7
ASSQGSGAEQY
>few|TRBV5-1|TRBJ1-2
ASSLSRGGYT
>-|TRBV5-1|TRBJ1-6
ASSLERGGGYNSPLH
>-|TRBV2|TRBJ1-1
ASRATLLAEAF
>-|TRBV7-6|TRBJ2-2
ASSSFMPLVSNGELF
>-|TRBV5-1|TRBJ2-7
ASSLAQGAVGEQY
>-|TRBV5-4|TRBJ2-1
ASSLTSGNEQF